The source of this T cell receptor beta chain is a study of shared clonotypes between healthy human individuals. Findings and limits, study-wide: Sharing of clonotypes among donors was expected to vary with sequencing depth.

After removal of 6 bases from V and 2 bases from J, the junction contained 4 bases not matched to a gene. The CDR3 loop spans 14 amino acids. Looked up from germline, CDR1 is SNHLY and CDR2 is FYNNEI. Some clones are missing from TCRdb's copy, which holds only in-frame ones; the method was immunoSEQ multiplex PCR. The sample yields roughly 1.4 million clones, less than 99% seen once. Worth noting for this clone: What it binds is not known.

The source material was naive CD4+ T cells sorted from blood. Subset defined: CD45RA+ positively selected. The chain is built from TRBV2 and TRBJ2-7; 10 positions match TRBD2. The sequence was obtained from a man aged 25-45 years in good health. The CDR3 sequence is CASRDSGGPYEQYF. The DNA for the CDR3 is TGTGCCAGCAGGGATAGCGGGGGGCCCTACGAGCAGTACTTC. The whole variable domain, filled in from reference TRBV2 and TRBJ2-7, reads EPEVTQTPSHQVTQMGQEVILRCVPISNHLYFYWYRQILGQKVEFLVSFYNNEISEKSEIFDDQFSVERPDGSNFTLKIRSTKLEDSAMYFCASRDSGGPYEQYFGPGTRLTVT.